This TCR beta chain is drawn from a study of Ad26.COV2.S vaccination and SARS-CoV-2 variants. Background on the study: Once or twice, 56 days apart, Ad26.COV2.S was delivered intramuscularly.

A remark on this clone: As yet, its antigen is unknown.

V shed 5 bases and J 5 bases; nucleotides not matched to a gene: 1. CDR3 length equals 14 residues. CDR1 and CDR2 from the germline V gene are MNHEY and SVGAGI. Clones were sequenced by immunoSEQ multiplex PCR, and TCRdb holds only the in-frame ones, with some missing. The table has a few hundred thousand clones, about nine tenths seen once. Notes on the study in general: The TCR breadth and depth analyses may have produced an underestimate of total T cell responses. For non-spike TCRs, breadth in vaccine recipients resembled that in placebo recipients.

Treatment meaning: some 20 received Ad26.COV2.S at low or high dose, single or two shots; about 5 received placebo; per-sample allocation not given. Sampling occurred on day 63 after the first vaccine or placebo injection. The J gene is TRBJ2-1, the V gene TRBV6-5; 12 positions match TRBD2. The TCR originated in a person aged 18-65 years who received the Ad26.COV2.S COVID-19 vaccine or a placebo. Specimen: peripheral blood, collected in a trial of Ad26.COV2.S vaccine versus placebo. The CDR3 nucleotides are TGTGCCAGCAGTCGGACTAGCGGGAACAATGAGCAGTTCTTC. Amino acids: CASSRTSGNNEQFF.